Listed below are T cell receptor beta chains from one sample, sequenced in a study of shared clonotypes between healthy human individuals. Data came from immunoSEQ multiplex PCR; TCRdb stores just in-frame clones and leaves some out. The profile shows 2 million to 2.5 million clones, 80% to 95% of them singletons. Sequencing was performed on naive CD4+ T cells from PBMCs. The receptors derive from a man between 18 and 29 years old in good health. Some clones in this sample may be carry-over from other donors' samples. Each CDR3 is given with its conserved first and last residue. The D gene is left open where the match is weak. The listing skips clone size in some rows; elsewhere it reads once, few, many or a size class.

TRBJ2-7 NA NA TRBV6-1 TGTGCCAGCGGGGGCACCTACGAGCAGTACTTC CASGGTYEQYF
TRBJ1-2 NA TRBD1 TRBV11-2 TGTGCCAGCCCCTTAGGGACAGGGGGCGCTGGGGATGGCTACACCTTC CASPLGTGGAGDGYTF
TRBJ2-7 once NA TRBV5-1 TGCGCCAGCAGCTTTTCACAGGGCTACGAGCAGTACTTC CASSFSQGYEQYF
TRBJ1-4 NA NA TRBV4-3 TGCGCCAGCAGCCACCAGGCGGCTAATGAAAAACTGTTTTTT CASSHQAANEKLFF
TRBJ1-1 NA NA TRBV7-2 TGTGCCAGCAGCCTAAACACTGAAGCTTTCTTT CASSLNTEAFF
TRBJ2-1 NA NA TRBV5-1 TGCGCCAGCAGCGTAAATCCAGAGCCGAGCTCCTACAATGAGCAGTTCTTC CASSVNPEPSSYNEQFF
TRBJ2-1 NA NA TRBV15 TGTGCCACCCGTCCACAAAAGGACGGCTACAATGAGCAGTTCTTC CATRPQKDGYNEQFF
TRBJ2-7 NA NA TRBV5-1 TGCGCCAGCAGCCTAGGGCCCCTGGGTACCTACGAGCAGTACTTC CASSLGPLGTYEQYF
TRBJ2-7 NA NA TRBV11-3 TGTGCCAGCAGCTCAAACTCCTACGAGCAGTACTTC CASSSNSYEQYF
TRBJ2-1 NA TRBD1 TRBV19 TGTGCCAGTAAGGGTTTTGCCCCAGGGGGCGCGATCTACAATGAGCAGTTCTTC CASKGFAPGGAIYNEQFF
TRBJ2-1 once TRBD2 TRBV5-1 TGCGCCAGCAGCGGGACTAGCGGGAGTCAGGGGCAGTTCTTC CASSGTSGSQGQFF
TRBJ2-2 NA NA TRBV7-3 TGTGCCAGCAGCTTTAATTTACGGGGCGGGGAGCTGTTTTTT CASSFNLRGGELFF
TRBJ2-3 NA NA TRBV5-6 TGTGCCAGCAGCCCGGTCCTAAGGGGGGGGGACCTCCATACGCAGTATTTT CASSPVLRGGDLHTQYF
TRBJ2-1 NA TRBD2 TRBV27 TGTGCCAGCAGTTTATCCGGGACTAGCTCCCACAATGAGCAGTTCTTC CASSLSGTSSHNEQFF
TRBJ2-4 NA TRBD1 TRBV4-2 TGTGCCAGCAGCCAAGAAGGGACAGTAAACATTCAGTACTTC CASSQEGTVNIQYF
TRBJ2-5 NA NA TRBV18 TGTGCCAGCTCAGGAGAGTGGAGAGAGACCCAGTACTTC CASSGEWRETQYF
TRBJ2-1 NA TRBD2 TRBV7-2 TGTGCCAGCAGCTCCAAGATTGACTCTAGCGGGAGAAAGGATGAGCAGTTCTTC CASSSKIDSSGRKDEQFF
TRBJ1-1 once NA TRBV20-1 TGCAGTGCTAGTTTAGGAGCTGAAGCTTTCTTT CSASLGAEAFF
TRBJ2-1 NA NA TRBV5-1 TGCGCCAGCAGCTTGGATGGGAAGGCGGACAATGAGCAGTTCTTC CASSLDGKADNEQFF
TRBJ2-7 NA NA TRBV7-2 TGTGCCAGCGTAAGGGGGAACTCCTACGAGCAGTACTTC CASVRGNSYEQYF
TRBJ2-3 NA NA TRBV18 TGTGCCAGCTCGCTTTCCGGCGGGGCGGCTAATTCGCAGTATTTT CASSLSGGAANSQYF
TRBJ2-1 NA TRBD1 TRBV4-1 TGCGCCAGCAGCCAGACCGGGACAGGGGGCATCAATGAGCAGTTCTTC CASSQTGTGGINEQFF
TRBJ2-5 NA NA TRBV28 TGTGCCAGCAGTTTCAAGGAGACCCAGTACTTC CASSFKETQYF
TRBJ2-1 NA NA TRBV7-3 TGTGCCAGCAGCTTCACAGGACAGGAGCAGTTCTTC CASSFTGQEQFF
TRBJ1-1 NA NA TRBV27 TGTGCCAGCAGTTTCTTGGGACAACTAGAAGCTTTCTTT CASSFLGQLEAFF
TRBJ1-1 NA NA TRBV7-8 TGTGCCAGCAGCTTAAAGGGCACTGAAGCTTTCTTT CASSLKGTEAFF
TRBJ1-2 NA NA TRBV28 TGTGCCAGCCACCGAAACTATGGCTACACCTTC CASHRNYGYTF
TRBJ2-7 NA TRBD2 TRBV5-4 TGTGCCAGCAGCTTGGGTACTAGCGGAAAGTACGAGCAGTACTTC CASSLGTSGKYEQYF
TRBJ1-1 NA NA TRBV28 TGTGCCAGCAGCCTCCGGTCGATGAACACTGAAGCTTTCTTT CASSLRSMNTEAFF
TRBJ2-1 NA NA TRBV5-4 TGTGCCAGCAGCTTGCCTAGCGAGACCTACAATGAGCAGTTCTTC CASSLPSETYNEQFF
TRBJ2-7 NA NA TRBV5-1 TGCGCCAGCAGCCCCCAGGCTGTTTCTGGTTACGAGCAGTACTTC CASSPQAVSGYEQYF
TRBJ2-7 NA TRBD1 TRBV19 TGTGCCAGTAGTAGGACAGGGTGGGACGAGCAGTACTTC CASSRTGWDEQYF
TRBJ1-5 NA NA TRBV28 TGTGCCAGCAGTCTGGATGGCAATCAGCCCCAGCATTTT CASSLDGNQPQHF
TRBJ1-1 NA NA TRBV28 TGTGCCAGCAGGCCCCCACAGGGTGAAGCTTTCTTT CASRPPQGEAFF
TRBJ1-3 NA NA TRBV15 TGTGCCACCAGCAGAGATCAGAGAAACACCATATATTTT CATSRDQRNTIYF
TRBJ2-7 few TRBD1 TRBV28 TGTGCCAGCAGTTTCTCCGGGACAGGGAGCTCCTACGAGCAGTACTTC CASSFSGTGSSYEQYF
TRBJ2-2 NA NA TRBV18 TGTGCCAGCTCACCACCGGGGTCCGGGGAGCTGTTTTTT CASSPPGSGELFF
TRBJ2-5 NA NA TRBV9 TGTGCCAGCAGCGTAGGCCGGGGTCAAGAGACCCAGTACTTC CASSVGRGQETQYF
TRBJ1-1 NA NA TRBV28 TGTGCCAGCAGCCCCGGGACACCCGTTAGTGAAGCTTTCTTT CASSPGTPVSEAFF
TRBJ1-2 NA NA TRBV7-8 TGTGCCAGCAGCTTAACGGACAGAATCTATGGCTACACCTTC CASSLTDRIYGYTF
TRBJ1-2 few TRBD1 TRBV2 TGTGCCAGCAGTGTAGTACAGGGGGCACGGGGCTACACCTTC CASSVVQGARGYTF
TRBJ1-2 NA NA TRBV7-9 TGTGCCAGCAGCCGTCGGGACGTTTATGGCTACACCTTC CASSRRDVYGYTF
TRBJ2-7 NA NA TRBV5-1 TGCGCCAGCAGCTTCGGGACTCAGAGCTCCTACGAGCAGTACTTC CASSFGTQSSYEQYF
TRBJ2-7 NA NA TRBV18 TGTGCCAGCTCAGGTGACGGAGCCTACGAGCAGTACTTC CASSGDGAYEQYF
TRBJ2-5 NA NA TRBV4-1 TGCGCCAGCAGCCAGAGGACTACGGGGGAGACCCAGTACTTC CASSQRTTGETQYF
TRBJ2-1 NA NA TRBV11-3 TGTGCCAGCAGCTTAGATTATACAGGTGCTGAGCAGTTCTTC CASSLDYTGAEQFF
TRBJ1-5 NA TRBD1 TRBV10-3 TGTGCCACCGGACAGGGGGGCGGCAATCAGCCCCAGCATTTT CATGQGGGNQPQHF
TRBJ1-4 NA NA TRBV30 TGTGCCTGGAGTGTAAATCGAGAAAAACTGTTTTTT CAWSVNREKLFF